This TCR beta chain was identified during a study of lung T cells in sarcoidosis with Löfgren's syndrome. Study as a whole: Sarcoidosis features CD4+ T cell accumulation in bronchoalveolar lavage fluid. Study-wide results and limits: TRAV12-1 preferentially paired with TRBV2, with homologous CDR3s.

TCRdb fed the reads into MiXCR, producing one record per CDR3 protein. Of 50,000 to 65,000 distinct CDR3 sequences listed, 21% were seen once; the top ten hold 2% to 2.5%. This clonotype was picked up a small number of times. Its antigen remains unidentified. Germline loops: CDR1 SEHNR, CDR2 FQNEAQ (reference sequence). Trimming cost V 0 bases and J 7 bases; bases outside gene matches: 1. There are 14 residues in the CDR3. The receptor's source is a human donor with sarcoidosis (Löfgren's syndrome or another form), or a control subject (not recorded which). The sequencing input was CD4+ T cells from PBMCs. The genes are TRBV7-9 and TRBJ2-1, with 9 bases matching TRBD1. The CDR3: CASSLAGTGNEQFF. DNA for the CDR3: TGTGCCAGCAGCTTAGCCGGGACAGGGAATGAGCAGTTCTTC.